This T cell receptor (beta chain) came from a study of T cell repertoires in cytomegalovirus infection. Turning to the study itself: Peptides in the study included HLA-C-restricted and HLA-B-restricted CMV epitopes. Indicated by public TCR beta signatures were CMV infection and matching HLA type.

TCRdb reprocessed the reads via MiXCR and lists one record per CDR3 protein. Found here are about 150,000 distinct CDR3 sequences, more than 25% of them singletons; the top ten hold roughly half. This CDR3 spans 15 amino acids. Per germline, CDR1 SEHNR and CDR2 FQNEAQ (reference sequence). This clonotype has a handful of counts. Its specificity is unknown. Its ends do not fully match the called genes, so a read error is possible. The sample was CD8+ T cells from cultured PBMCs, taken from culture after CMV antigen stimulation. The rearrangement joins TRBV7-9 to TRBJ2-3; 12 bases agree with TRBD2. The TCR comes from a human donor in good health (CMV status not recorded). Some clones in this sample may be carry-over from other donors' samples. CDR3 sequence: CASSLAGGIPDTQYF. In DNA, the CDR3 is TGTGCCAGCAGCCTAGCGGGGGGGATACCAGATACGCAGTATTTT.